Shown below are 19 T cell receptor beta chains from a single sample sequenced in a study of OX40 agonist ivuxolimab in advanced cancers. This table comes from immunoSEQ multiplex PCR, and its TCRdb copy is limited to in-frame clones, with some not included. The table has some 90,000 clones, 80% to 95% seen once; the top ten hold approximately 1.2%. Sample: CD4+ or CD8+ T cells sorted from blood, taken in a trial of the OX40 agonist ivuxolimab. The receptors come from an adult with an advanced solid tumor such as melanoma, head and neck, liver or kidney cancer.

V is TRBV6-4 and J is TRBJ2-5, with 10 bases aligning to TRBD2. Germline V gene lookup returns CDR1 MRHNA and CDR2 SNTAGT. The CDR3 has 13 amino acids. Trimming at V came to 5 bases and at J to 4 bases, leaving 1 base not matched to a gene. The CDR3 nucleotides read TGTGCCAGCAGTTCTAGCGGGGGAGAGACCCAGTACTTC. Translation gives CASSSSGGETQYF.

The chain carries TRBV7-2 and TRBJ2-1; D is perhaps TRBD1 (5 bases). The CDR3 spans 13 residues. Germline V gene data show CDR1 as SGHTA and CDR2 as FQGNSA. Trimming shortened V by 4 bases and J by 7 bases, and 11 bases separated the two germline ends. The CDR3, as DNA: TGTGCCAGCAGCTCGACGTCAGGGAATGAGCAGTTCTTC. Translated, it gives CASSSTSGNEQFF.

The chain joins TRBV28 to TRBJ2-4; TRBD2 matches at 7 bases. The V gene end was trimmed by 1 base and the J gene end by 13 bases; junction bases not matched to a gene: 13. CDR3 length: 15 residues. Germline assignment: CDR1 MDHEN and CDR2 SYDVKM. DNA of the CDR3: TGTGCCAGCAGTTTATCCGGCCAAGGGAGGGATCTACAGTACTTC. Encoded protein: CASSLSGQGRDLQYF.

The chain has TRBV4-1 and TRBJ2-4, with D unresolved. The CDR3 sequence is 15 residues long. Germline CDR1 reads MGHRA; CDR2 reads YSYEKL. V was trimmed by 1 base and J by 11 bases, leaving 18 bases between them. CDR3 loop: CASSQVTATENLQYF. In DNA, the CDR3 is TGCGCCAGCAGCCAAGTAACGGCAACTGAAAATCTTCAGTACTTC.

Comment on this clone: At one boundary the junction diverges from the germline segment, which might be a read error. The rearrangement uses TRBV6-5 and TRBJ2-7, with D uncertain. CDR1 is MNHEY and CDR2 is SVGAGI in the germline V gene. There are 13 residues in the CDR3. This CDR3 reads CASSYSAQMAPGF. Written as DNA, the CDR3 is TGTGCCAGCAGTTACTCCGCACAGATGGCCCCTGGCTTC.

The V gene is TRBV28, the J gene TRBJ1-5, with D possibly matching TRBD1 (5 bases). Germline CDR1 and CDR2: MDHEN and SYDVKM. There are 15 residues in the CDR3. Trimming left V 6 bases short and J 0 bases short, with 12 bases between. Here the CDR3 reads CASSRGAASNQPQHF. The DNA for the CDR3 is TGTGCCAGCAGCCGCGGGGCAGCTAGCAATCAGCCCCAGCATTTT.

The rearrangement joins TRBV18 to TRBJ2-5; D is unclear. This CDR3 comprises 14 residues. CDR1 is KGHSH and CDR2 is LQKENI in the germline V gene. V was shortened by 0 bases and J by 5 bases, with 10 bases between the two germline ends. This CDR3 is CASSPPGATETQYF. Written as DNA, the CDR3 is TGTGCCAGCTCACCACCGGGCGCTACGGAGACCCAGTACTTC.

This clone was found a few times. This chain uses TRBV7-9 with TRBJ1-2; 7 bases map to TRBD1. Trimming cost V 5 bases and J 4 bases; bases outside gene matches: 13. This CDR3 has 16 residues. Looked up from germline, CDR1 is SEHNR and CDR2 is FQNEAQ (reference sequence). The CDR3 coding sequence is TGTGCCAGCAGCAGGGGGCGAACAGAGCGTGGCTATGGCTACACCTTC. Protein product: CASSRGRTERGYGYTF.

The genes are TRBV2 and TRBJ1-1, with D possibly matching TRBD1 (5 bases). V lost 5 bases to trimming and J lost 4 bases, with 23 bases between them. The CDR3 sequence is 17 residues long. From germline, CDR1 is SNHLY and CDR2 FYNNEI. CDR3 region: CASSPLAYTDGATEAFF. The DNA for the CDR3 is TGTGCCAGCAGTCCCTTAGCTTACACGGACGGGGCCACTGAAGCTTTCTTT.

CDR3 DNA sequence: TGTGCCAGCAGCCTCGGTAACCGGCGGGAGACCCAGTACTTC. It yields the protein CASSLGNRRETQYF. The V and J genes are TRBV28 and TRBJ2-5; no reliable D call. Germline-derived CDR1 and CDR2 are MDHEN and SYDVKM. V was shortened by 6 bases and J by 5 bases, with 16 bases between the two germline ends. This CDR3 is 14 amino acids long. The full variable domain, its missing parts supplied by reference TRBV28 and TRBJ2-5, is DVKVTQSSRYLVKRTGEKVFLECVQDMDHENMFWYRQDPGLGLRLIYFSYDVKMKEKGDIPEGYSVSREKKERFSLILESASTNQTSMYLCASSLGNRRETQYFGPGTRLLVL.

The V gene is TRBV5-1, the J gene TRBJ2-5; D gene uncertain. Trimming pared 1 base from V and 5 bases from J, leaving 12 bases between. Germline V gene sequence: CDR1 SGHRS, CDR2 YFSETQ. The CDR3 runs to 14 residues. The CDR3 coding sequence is TGCGCCAGCAGCTTGAACAGCGTTAGGGAGACCCAGTACTTC. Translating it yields CASSLNSVRETQYF.

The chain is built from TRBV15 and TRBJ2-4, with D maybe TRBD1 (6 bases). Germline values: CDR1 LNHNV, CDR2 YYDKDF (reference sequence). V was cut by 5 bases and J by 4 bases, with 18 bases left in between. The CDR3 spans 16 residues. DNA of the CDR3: TGTGCCACCAGCGGGAACAGGGATCTAGCTAAAAACATTCAGTACTTC. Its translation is CATSGNRDLAKNIQYF.

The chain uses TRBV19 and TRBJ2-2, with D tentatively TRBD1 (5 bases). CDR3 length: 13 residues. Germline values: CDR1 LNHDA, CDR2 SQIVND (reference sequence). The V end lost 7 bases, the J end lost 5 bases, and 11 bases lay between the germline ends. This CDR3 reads CASTGKKTGELFF. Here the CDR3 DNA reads TGTGCCAGTACAGGGAAAAAGACCGGGGAGCTGTTTTTT.

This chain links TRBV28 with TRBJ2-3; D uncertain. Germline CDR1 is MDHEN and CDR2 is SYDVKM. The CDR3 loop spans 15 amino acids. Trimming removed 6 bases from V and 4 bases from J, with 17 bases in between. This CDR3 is CASSTPGRVPDTQYF. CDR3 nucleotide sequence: TGTGCCAGCAGCACACCCGGGCGCGTCCCAGATACGCAGTATTTT.

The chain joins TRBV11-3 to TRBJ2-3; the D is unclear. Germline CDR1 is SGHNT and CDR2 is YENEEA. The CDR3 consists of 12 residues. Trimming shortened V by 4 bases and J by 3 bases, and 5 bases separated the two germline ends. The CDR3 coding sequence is TGTGCCAGCAGCTCTAGGACAGATACGCAGTATTTT. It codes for CASSSRTDTQYF.

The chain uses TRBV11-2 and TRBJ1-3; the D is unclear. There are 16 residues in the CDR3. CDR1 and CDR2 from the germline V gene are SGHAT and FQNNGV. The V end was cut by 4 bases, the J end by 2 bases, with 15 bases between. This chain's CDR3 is CASSSPRFGAGNTIYF. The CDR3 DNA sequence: TGTGCCAGCAGCTCCCCGAGGTTCGGTGCTGGAAACACCATATATTTT.

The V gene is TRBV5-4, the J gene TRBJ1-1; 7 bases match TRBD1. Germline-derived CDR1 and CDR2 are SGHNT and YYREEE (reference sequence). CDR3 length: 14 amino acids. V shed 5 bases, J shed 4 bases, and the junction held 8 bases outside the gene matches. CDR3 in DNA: TGTGCCAGCAGGTTGAATGCAGGGGGCACTGAAGCTTTCTTT. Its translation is CASRLNAGGTEAFF.

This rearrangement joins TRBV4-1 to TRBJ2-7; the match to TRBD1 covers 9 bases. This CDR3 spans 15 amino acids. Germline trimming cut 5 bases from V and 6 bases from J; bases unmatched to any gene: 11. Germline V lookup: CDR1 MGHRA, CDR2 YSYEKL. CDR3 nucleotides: TGCGCCAGCAGCTACCCGGGACAGGGTGAATCCGAGCAGTACTTC. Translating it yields CASSYPGQGESEQYF.

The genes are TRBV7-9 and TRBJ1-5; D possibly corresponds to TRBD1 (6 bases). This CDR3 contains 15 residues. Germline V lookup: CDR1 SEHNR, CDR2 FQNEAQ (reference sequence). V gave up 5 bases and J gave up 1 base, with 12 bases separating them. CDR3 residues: CASSPSTGSNQPQHF. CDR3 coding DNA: TGTGCCAGCAGCCCTTCCACAGGGAGCAATCAGCCCCAGCATTTT. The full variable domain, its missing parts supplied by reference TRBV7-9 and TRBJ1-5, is DTGVSQNPRHKITKRGQNVTFRCDPISEHNRLYWYRQTLGQGPEFLTYFQNEAQLEKSRLLSDRFSAERPKGSFSTLEIQRTEQGDSAMYLCASSPSTGSNQPQHFGDGTRLSIL.